This T cell receptor (beta chain) was captured in a study of blood T cell repertoires in COVID-19. As for the study in general: In each case, the material was cDNA or gDNA derived from T cells, B-cell-depleted T cells, or PBMCs.

This clone was seen just once. TCRdb's table, derived via immunoSEQ multiplex PCR, lists solely in-frame clones and lacks some. The repertoire holds 35,000 to 45,000 clones, with roughly four fifths as singletons. V dropped 1 base and J dropped 8; count of bases not matched to a gene: 8. CDR3 length: 15 residues. From germline, CDR1 is SEHNR and CDR2 FQNEAQ (reference sequence). This clonotype was sampled from a human donor in a cohort sampled during active COVID-19. This chain uses TRBV7-9 with TRBJ2-3, with 8 positions matching TRBD2. What was sequenced was peripheral blood. The CDR3 DNA follows: TGTGCCAGCAGCTTAGAACTAGCGGCAGGAGGTACGCAGTATTTT. This translates into CASSLELAAGGTQYF.